A single sample gave rise to the 5 T cell receptor beta chains below, sequenced in a study of beta chain features in type 1 diabetes. TCRB transcripts that were expressed got sequenced, as all of the isolated RNA had been reverse transcribed. Using immunoSEQ multiplex PCR, the repertoire was profiled, and TCRdb retains in-frame clones only, with some absent. The sample lists 900,000 or so clones, around a sixth seen once, with 0.02% to 0.03% in the top ten. The sequenced material came from naive CD4+ T cells from blood. Receptors were obtained from a woman aged 18-29 years in good health.

This rearrangement joins TRBV14 to TRBJ2-5; D call uncertain. This CDR3 region has 15 residues. The V gene's germline CDR1 is SGHDN and CDR2 FVKESK. V was cut by 0 bases and J by 5 bases, with 13 bases left in between. In nucleotides, the CDR3 is TGTGCCAGCAGCCAAGATTTCAGGCCGGCTGAGACCCAGTACTTC. Translated, it gives CASSQDFRPAETQYF.

V usage is TRBV7-2 and J usage is TRBJ1-2; TRBD1 matches at 10 bases. The CDR3 covers 15 residues. The J segment lost 8 bases and the V segment lost 5 bases, leaving 11 bases of the junction unmatched. Germline loops: CDR1 SGHTA, CDR2 FQGNSA. CDR3 region: CASSNPGQGINGYTF. CDR3 nucleotides: TGTGCCAGCAGCAATCCGGGACAGGGGATTAACGGCTACACCTTC. Drawing the rest from reference TRBV7-2 and TRBJ1-2, the complete variable domain is GAGVSQSPSNKVTEKGKDVELRCDPISGHTALYWYRQSLGQGLEFLIYFQGNSAPDKSGLPSDRFSAERTGGSVSTLTIQRTQQEDSAVYLCASSNPGQGINGYTFGSGTRLTVV.

This clone was picked up a small number of times. The CDR3 sequence: CASGLDYTGELFF. For the CDR3, the DNA is TGTGCCTCTGGACTGGACTACACCGGGGAGCTGTTTTTT. The chain carries TRBV11-2 and TRBJ2-2; perhaps TRBD2 as D (5 bases). V lost 11 bases and J 3 bases, leaving 13 bases between the germline ends. The CDR3 runs to 13 residues. Looked up from germline, CDR1 is SGHAT and CDR2 is FQNNGV.

This clone was seen only a few times. CDR3 sequence (DNA): TGCAGCGTTGAGTCGGGTGGGCCTACCGAGCAGTACTTC. Translated: CSVESGGPTEQYF. The chain joins TRBV29-1 to TRBJ2-7; D unresolved. Germline V gives CDR1 SQVTM, CDR2 ANQGSEA. The V end was cut by 3 bases, the J end by 6 bases, with 15 bases between. The CDR3 is 13 residues long.

CDR3: CASSWSGFEQFF. The DNA for the CDR3 is TGTGCCAGCAGCTGGAGCGGGTTCGAGCAGTTCTTC. The chain combines TRBV11-2 with TRBJ2-1; tentatively, D is TRBD2 (6 bases). The germline V gene encodes CDR1 SGHAT and CDR2 FQNNGV. The CDR3 runs 12 residues. Trimming took 4 bases from V and 10 from J, leaving 11 bases between them.